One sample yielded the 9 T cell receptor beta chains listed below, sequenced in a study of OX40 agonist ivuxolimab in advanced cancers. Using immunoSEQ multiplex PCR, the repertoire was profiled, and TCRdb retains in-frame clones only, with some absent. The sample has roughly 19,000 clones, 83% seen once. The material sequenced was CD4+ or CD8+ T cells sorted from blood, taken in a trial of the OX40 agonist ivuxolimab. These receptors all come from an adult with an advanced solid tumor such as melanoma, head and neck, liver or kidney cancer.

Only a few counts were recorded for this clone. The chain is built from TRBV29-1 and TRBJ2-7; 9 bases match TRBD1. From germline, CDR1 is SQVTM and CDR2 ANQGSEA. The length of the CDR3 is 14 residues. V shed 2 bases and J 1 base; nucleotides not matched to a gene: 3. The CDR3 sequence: CSVETGGSSYEQYF. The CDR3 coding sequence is TGCAGCGTTGAAACAGGGGGCTCGTCCTACGAGCAGTACTTC.

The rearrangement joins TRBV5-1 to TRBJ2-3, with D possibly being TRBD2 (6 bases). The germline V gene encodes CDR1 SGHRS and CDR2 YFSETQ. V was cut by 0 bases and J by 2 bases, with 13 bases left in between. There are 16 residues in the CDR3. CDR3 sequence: CASSLAAGGFTDTQYF. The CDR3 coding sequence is TGCGCCAGCAGCTTGGCCGCAGGAGGGTTCACAGATACGCAGTATTTT.

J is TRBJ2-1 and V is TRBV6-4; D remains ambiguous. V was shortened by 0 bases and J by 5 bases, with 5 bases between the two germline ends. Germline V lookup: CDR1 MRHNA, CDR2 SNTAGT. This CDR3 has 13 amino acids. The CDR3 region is CASSDSDNNEQFF. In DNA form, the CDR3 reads TGTGCCAGCAGTGACTCAGACAACAATGAGCAGTTCTTC.

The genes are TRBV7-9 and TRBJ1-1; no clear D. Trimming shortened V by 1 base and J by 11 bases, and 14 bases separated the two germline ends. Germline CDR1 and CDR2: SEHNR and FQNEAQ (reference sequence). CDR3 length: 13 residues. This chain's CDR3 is CASSLVSDGWAFF. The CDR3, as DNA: TGTGCCAGCAGCTTAGTTTCAGATGGTTGGGCTTTCTTT.

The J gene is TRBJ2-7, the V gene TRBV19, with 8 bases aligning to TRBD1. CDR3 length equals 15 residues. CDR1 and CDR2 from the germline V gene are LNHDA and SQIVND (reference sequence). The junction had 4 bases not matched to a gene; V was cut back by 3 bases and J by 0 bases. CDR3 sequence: CASSIGGTGSYEQYF. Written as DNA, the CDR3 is TGTGCCAGTAGTATTGGGGGGACAGGCTCCTACGAGCAGTACTTC.

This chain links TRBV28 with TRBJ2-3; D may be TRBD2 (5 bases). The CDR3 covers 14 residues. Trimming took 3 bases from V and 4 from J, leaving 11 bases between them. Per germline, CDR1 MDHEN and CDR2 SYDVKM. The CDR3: CASSLGASADTQYF. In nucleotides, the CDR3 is TGTGCCAGCAGTTTGGGAGCAAGCGCAGATACGCAGTATTTT.

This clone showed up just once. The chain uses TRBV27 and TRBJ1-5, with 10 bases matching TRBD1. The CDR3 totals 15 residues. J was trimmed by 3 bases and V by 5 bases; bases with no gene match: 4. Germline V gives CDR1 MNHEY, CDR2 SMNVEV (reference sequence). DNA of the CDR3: TGTGCCAGCAGTCAGACAGGGGGCCTCAATCAGCCCCAGCATTTT. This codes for CASSQTGGLNQPQHF.

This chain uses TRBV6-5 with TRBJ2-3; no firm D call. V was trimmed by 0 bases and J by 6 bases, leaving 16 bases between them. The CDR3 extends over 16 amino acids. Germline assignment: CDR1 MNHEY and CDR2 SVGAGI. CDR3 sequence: CASSYSPSPQLDTQYF. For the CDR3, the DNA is TGTGCCAGCAGTTACTCCCCGTCACCCCAGCTGGATACGCAGTATTTT.

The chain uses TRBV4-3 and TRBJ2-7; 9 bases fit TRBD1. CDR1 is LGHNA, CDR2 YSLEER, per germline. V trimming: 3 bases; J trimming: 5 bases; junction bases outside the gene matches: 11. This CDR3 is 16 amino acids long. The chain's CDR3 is CASSHGLGQGGHEQYF. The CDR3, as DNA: TGCGCCAGCAGCCACGGGCTGGGACAGGGAGGCCACGAGCAGTACTTC.